One sample yielded the 21 T cell receptor beta chains listed below, sequenced in a study of T cells in Graves' hyperthyroidism and ophthalmopathy. The CDR3 regions of TCR beta were amplified from RNA transcripts. The study used the HTBI primer set for a first-round RT-PCR of the TCR CDR3. A single record per CDR3 protein comes from TCRdb applying MiXCR to the multiplex PCR reads. The table lists more than 300,000 distinct CDR3 sequences, 13% of them singletons. Sequencing input: blood. Receptor source: a woman aged 18-35 years with Graves' hyperthyroidism.

This clonotype has just a few counts. The rearrangement links TRBV4-2 to TRBJ2-1; TRBD2 matches at 11 bases. J was trimmed by 7 bases and V by 1 base; bases with no gene match: 3. CDR3 length: 15 residues. Looked up from germline, CDR1 is LGHNA and CDR2 is YNFKEQ. CDR3 in DNA: TGTGCCAGCAGCCAAGGACTAGCGGGGAAGAATGAGCAGTTCTTC. It codes for CASSQGLAGKNEQFF.

This clonotype was detected many times. V usage is TRBV20-1 and J usage is TRBJ1-2, with D possibly being TRBD1 (5 bases). V lost 1 base to trimming and J lost 5 bases, with 14 bases between them. Germline V gene lookup returns CDR1 DFQATT and CDR2 SNEGSKA (reference sequence). The CDR3 is made up of 14 amino acids. CDR3 sequence reads: CSARGDGREYGYTF. CDR3 nucleotides: TGCAGTGCTAGAGGGGACGGACGGGAATATGGCTACACCTTC.

J is TRBJ1-2 and V is TRBV6-1, with D possibly TRBD1 on 5 matching bases. CDR1 and CDR2 from the germline V gene are MNHNS and SASEGT. This CDR3 region has 15 residues. Deletions cut 5 bases from V and 4 bases from J, with 17 bases between. CDR3 DNA: TGTGCCAGCAGTTCCTTTTTGGGGGGAGGCTATGGCTACACCTTC. The encoded protein is CASSSFLGGGYGYTF.

This clonotype was picked up a small number of times. This chain links TRBV27 with TRBJ2-1, with TRBD1 matching over 7 bases. The CDR3 length is 15 residues. The junction had 6 bases not matched to a gene; V was cut back by 5 bases and J by 2 bases. Germline CDR1 reads MNHEY; CDR2 reads SMNVEV (reference sequence). In DNA form, the CDR3 reads TGTGCCAGCAGTAGGACAGGCTATACCTACAATGAGCAGTTCTTC. Amino acids: CASSRTGYTYNEQFF.

This clonotype has only a few counts. The V gene is TRBV5-1, the J gene TRBJ2-3; 8 nucleotides match TRBD1. In germline, CDR1 is SGHRS, CDR2 YFSETQ. V shed 7 bases, J shed 3 bases, and the junction held 7 bases outside the gene matches. This CDR3 contains 14 residues. The CDR3 spells CASFGQGKTDTQYF. CDR3 nucleotides: TGCGCCAGCTTTGGACAGGGAAAAACAGATACGCAGTATTTT.

This sequence joins TRBV6-1 and TRBJ2-5; 11 bases line up with TRBD2. Trimming removed 3 bases from V and 7 bases from J; junction bases left unmatched: 7. Germline CDR1 reads MNHNS; CDR2 reads SASEGT. CDR3 length: 15 residues. CDR3 region: CASSEISSGGRTQYF. The DNA of the CDR3 is TGTGCCAGCAGTGAGATCTCTAGCGGGGGGAGGACCCAGTACTTC.

This chain joins TRBV10-3 and TRBJ2-7; TRBD1 is a possible D gene (5 bases). CDR1 and CDR2 (germline): ENHRY, SYGVKD. The CDR3 spans 14 residues. V dropped 0 bases and J dropped 2 bases, with 8 bases sitting between them. The CDR3 reads CAISESQGPYEQYF. In nucleotides, the CDR3 is TGTGCCATCAGTGAGTCTCAGGGTCCCTACGAGCAGTACTTC.

This clonotype was found many times. CDR3 in amino acids: CASSQDRGYTGELFF. CDR3 sequence (DNA): TGCGCCAGCAGCCAAGATAGGGGATACACCGGGGAGCTGTTTTTT. The chain combines TRBV4-3 with TRBJ2-2; D perhaps matches TRBD1 (5 bases). The CDR3 covers 15 residues. Germline V gene sequence: CDR1 LGHNA, CDR2 YSLEER. V was pared by 0 bases and J by 3 bases, with 8 bases between.

This clonotype was seen a few times. The CDR3 nucleotides are TGCGCCAGCAGCCCTATCAGAGACAGTTATAGCAATCAGCCCCAGCATTTT. It translates to CASSPIRDSYSNQPQHF. The rearrangement joins TRBV4-1 to TRBJ1-5; a weak D match, TRBD1 (5 bases). Germline V gene lookup returns CDR1 MGHRA and CDR2 YSYEKL. This CDR3 region has 17 residues. The V and J ends lost 4 bases and 0 bases respectively, with 16 bases between them.

In its sample, this clonotype was seen many times. V usage is TRBV6-1 and J usage is TRBJ1-4; D remains ambiguous. This CDR3 spans 19 amino acids. Trimming took 2 bases from V and 7 from J, leaving 26 bases between them. CDR1 is MNHNS, CDR2 SASEGT, per germline. CDR3 nucleotide sequence: TGTGCCAGCAGTGAAAGTTCACGCCAGTACATCGGAAGAGCTGAAAAACTGTTTTTT. Translating gives CASSESSRQYIGRAEKLFF.

This clonotype appeared many times. The rearrangement joins TRBV12-3 or TRBV12-4 to TRBJ1-6; D unresolved. The V gene lost 1 base and the J gene lost 10 bases, with 14 bases spanning the gap. There are 15 residues in the CDR3. The CDR3 is CASSLDRPSVSPLHF. CDR3 coding DNA: TGTGCCAGCAGTTTAGATCGGCCTTCTGTCTCACCCCTCCACTTT.

This clonotype was found many times. The chain couples TRBV30 to TRBJ1-3, with D uncertain. The CDR3 is 12 residues long. V dropped 2 bases and J dropped 3 bases, with 5 bases sitting between them. The germline V gene encodes CDR1 GTSNPN and CDR2 SVGIG (reference sequence). The CDR3 here is CAWSQFGNTIYF. The CDR3, as DNA: TGTGCCTGGAGTCAGTTTGGAAACACCATATATTTT.

This clonotype was recorded a few times. The chain employs TRBV4-1 and TRBJ2-2, with D possibly TRBD1 on 5 matching bases. The V gene's germline CDR1 is MGHRA and CDR2 YSYEKL. Trimming pared 6 bases from V and 1 base from J, leaving 9 bases between. CDR3 size: 14 residues. CDR3 sequence reads: CASRKGWNTGELFF. The CDR3 DNA sequence: TGCGCCAGCAGAAAGGGGTGGAACACCGGGGAGCTGTTTTTT.

This clonotype was seen repeatedly, ten times or more. This sequence joins TRBV6-1 and TRBJ1-1, with D maybe TRBD1 (5 bases). Trimming took 6 bases from V and 8 from J, leaving 10 bases between them. The CDR3 runs 11 residues. Germline V gene data show CDR1 as MNHNS and CDR2 as SASEGT. The CDR3 loop reads CASRDGGEAFF. In DNA, the CDR3 is TGTGCCAGCAGGGACGGGGGGGAAGCTTTCTTT.

This clonotype has at least ten counts. The CDR3 loop is CASSLSSGADTDTQYF. The CDR3 DNA sequence: TGTGCCAGCAGCTTATCGAGCGGGGCCGACACAGATACGCAGTATTTT. This chain joins TRBV7-8 and TRBJ2-3; TRBD2 matches at 7 bases. The CDR3 length is 16 residues. The germline V gene encodes CDR1 SGHVS and CDR2 FQNEAQ. The trim removed 2 bases at V and 2 bases at J, leaving 7 bases unmatched.

In this sample, this clonotype turned up many times. V usage is TRBV29-1 and J usage is TRBJ1-2, with a tentative D call TRBD1 (6 bases). Germline CDR1 reads SQVTM; CDR2 reads ANQGSEA. Trimming removed 5 bases from V and 3 bases from J, with 10 bases in between. The CDR3 runs to 12 residues. CDR3 loop: CSVSDRYYGYTF. The CDR3 DNA is TGCAGCGTTTCGGACAGATACTATGGCTACACCTTC.

This clonotype was found a few times. The rearrangement links TRBV5-1 to TRBJ2-7; D is tentatively TRBD1 or TRBD2 (5 bases each). Germline-derived CDR1 and CDR2 are SGHRS and YFSETQ. The CDR3 runs 15 residues. V was trimmed by 4 bases and J by 1 base, leaving 15 bases between them. CDR3 DNA: TGCGCCAGCAGCGATCCGGGACGGAGTTCCTACGAGCAGTACTTC. Its translation is CASSDPGRSSYEQYF.

Many counts were recorded for this clonotype. V gene TRBV7-2 combines with J gene TRBJ1-4; D possibly corresponds to TRBD1 (5 bases). V lost 5 bases, J lost 4 bases, and 14 bases lay in between. CDR3 length: 15 residues. From germline, CDR1 is SGHTA and CDR2 FQGNSA. Here the CDR3 DNA reads TGTGCCAGCAGCCTAACGGGACGGATTAATGAAAAACTGTTTTTT. Its protein product is CASSLTGRINEKLFF.

This clonotype has only a few counts. This chain uses TRBV29-1 with TRBJ2-1, with D possibly matching TRBD1 (6 bases). Germline lookup yields CDR1 SQVTM and CDR2 ANQGSEA. The CDR3 runs 14 residues. Trimming left V 6 bases short and J 2 bases short, with 14 bases between. CDR3 protein: CSVPGQPPYNEQFF. The DNA of the CDR3 is TGCAGCGTACCCGGACAGCCACCCTACAATGAGCAGTTCTTC.

At least ten counts were recorded for this clonotype. This rearrangement joins TRBV7-3 to TRBJ2-7; the match to TRBD1 covers 7 bases. The length of the CDR3 is 17 residues. Per germline, CDR1 SGHTA and CDR2 FQGTGA. J was trimmed by 4 bases and V by 1 base; bases with no gene match: 13. DNA for the CDR3: TGTGCCAGCAGCTTAAGGAAGCCCGGGACAGACCCTTACGAGCAGTACTTC. The encoded protein is CASSLRKPGTDPYEQYF.

With respect to this clonotype: One end of the junction fails to match germline, which may point to a read error. The rearrangement uses TRBV20-1 and TRBJ1-4, with D hard to call. The germline gives CDR1 DFQATT, CDR2 SNEGSKA (reference sequence). The CDR3 totals 14 residues. The CDR3 sequence: CSAGEDGGFEKLFF. CDR3 sequence (DNA): TGCAGTGCTGGAGAGGACGGAGGGTTTGAAAAACTGTTTTTT.